This TCR beta chain was recovered during a study of cytotoxic CD8 clonotypes in ibrutinib-treated CLL. Study overall: Approximately ten relapsed/refractory, roughly 15 treatment-naive; about 17 IGHV unmutated.

TCRdb keeps only in-frame clones here, not all; method: immunoSEQ multiplex PCR. The sample holds 150,000 to 200,000 clones, over 75% seen once. Notes on this clone: Antigen: not known.

V gave up 4 bases and J gave up 0 bases, with 9 bases separating them. This CDR3 contains 14 residues. Germline CDR1 reads SGHKS; CDR2 reads YYEKEE (reference sequence). Regarding the study as a whole: Against age-matched healthy donors, baseline clonality ran higher and tracked circulating CD8+ T-cell counts.

This TCR was sampled from a human donor with chronic lymphocytic leukemia. The chain joins TRBV5-5 to TRBJ2-3; unclear D gene. The starting material was PBMCs, obtained at disease progression, from a patient treated with ibrutinib. This CDR3 reads CASSADLSTDTQYF. CDR3 coding DNA: TGTGCCAGCAGCGCGGACCTGAGCACAGATACGCAGTATTTT.